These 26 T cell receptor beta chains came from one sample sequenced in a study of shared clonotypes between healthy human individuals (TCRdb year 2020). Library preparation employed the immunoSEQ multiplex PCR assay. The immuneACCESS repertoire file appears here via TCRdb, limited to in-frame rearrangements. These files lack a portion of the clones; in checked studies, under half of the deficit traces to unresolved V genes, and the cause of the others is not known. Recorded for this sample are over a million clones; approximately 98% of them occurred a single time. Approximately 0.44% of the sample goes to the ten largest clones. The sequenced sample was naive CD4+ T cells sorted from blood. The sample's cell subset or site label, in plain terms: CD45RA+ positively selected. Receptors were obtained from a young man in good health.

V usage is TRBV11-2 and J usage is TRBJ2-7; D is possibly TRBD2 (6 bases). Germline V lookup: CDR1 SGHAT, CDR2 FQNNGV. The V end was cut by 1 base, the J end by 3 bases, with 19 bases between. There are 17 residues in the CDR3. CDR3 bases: TGTGCCAGCAGCTTAGCCGCAGGAGGGGCGGCCTTCTACGAGCAGTACTTC. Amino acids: CASSLAAGGAAFYEQYF.

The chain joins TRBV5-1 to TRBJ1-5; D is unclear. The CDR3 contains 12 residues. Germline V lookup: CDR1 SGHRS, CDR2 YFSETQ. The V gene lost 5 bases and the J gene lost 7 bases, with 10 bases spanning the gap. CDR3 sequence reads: CASRFQRQPQHF. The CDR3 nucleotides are TGCGCCAGCAGGTTCCAACGGCAGCCCCAGCATTTT.

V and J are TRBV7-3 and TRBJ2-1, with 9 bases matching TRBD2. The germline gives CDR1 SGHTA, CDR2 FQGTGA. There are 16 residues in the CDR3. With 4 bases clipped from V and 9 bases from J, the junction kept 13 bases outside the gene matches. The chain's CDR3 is CASSSLGGGRAGEQFF. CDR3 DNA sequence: TGTGCCAGCAGCTCCCTGGGAGGCGGGAGGGCCGGTGAGCAGTTCTTC.

CDR3 in amino acids: CASSVGQEFYEQYF. The DNA for the CDR3 is TGTGCCAGCAGTGTGGGTCAGGAGTTTTACGAGCAGTACTTC. The J gene is TRBJ2-7, the V gene TRBV2; D is undetermined. The CDR3 consists of 14 residues. Trimming removed 4 bases at V and 4 bases at J, with 14 bases between. Germline V CDR1 and CDR2: SNHLY, FYNNEI.

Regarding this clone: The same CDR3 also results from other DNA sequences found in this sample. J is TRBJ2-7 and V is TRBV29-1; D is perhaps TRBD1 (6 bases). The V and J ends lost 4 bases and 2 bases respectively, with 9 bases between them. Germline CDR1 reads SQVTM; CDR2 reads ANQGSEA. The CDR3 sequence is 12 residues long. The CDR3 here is CSVVGQTYEQYF. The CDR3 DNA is TGCAGCGTTGTAGGACAGACCTACGAGCAGTACTTC.

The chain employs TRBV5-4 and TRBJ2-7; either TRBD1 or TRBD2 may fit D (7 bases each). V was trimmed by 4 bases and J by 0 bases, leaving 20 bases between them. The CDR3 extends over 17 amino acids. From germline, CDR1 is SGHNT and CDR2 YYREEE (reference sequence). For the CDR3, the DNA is TGTGCCAGCAGCCCAGGGGGGGGACACCGAACCTCCTACGAGCAGTACTTC. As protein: CASSPGGGHRTSYEQYF. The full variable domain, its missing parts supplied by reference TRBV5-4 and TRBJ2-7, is ETGVTQSPTHLIKTRGQQVTLRCSSQSGHNTVSWYQQALGQGPQFIFQYYREEENGRGNFPPRFSGLQFPNYSSELNVNALELDDSALYLCASSPGGGHRTSYEQYFGPGTRLTVT.

The CDR3 coding sequence is TGTGCCAGCTCACCGTTGGCGCTGTCCATAAAGCCGTCCGGCTACGAGCAGTACTTC. Translated: CASSPLALSIKPSGYEQYF. The chain carries TRBV18 and TRBJ2-7; D gene unclear. Trimming pared 3 bases from V and 3 bases from J, leaving 27 bases between. The V gene's germline CDR1 is KGHSH and CDR2 LQKENI. This CDR3 contains 19 residues. Using reference TRBV18 and TRBJ2-7 for the parts outside the CDR3, the full variable domain is NAGVMQNPRHLVRRRGQEARLRCSPMKGHSHVYWYRQLPEEGLKFMVYLQKENIIDESGMPKERFSAEFPKEGPSILRIQQVVRGDSAAYFCASSPLALSIKPSGYEQYFGPGTRLTVT.

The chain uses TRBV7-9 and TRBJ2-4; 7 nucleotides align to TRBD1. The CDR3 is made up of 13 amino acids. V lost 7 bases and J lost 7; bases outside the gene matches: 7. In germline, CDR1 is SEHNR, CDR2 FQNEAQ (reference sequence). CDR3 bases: TGTGCCAGCACCCCCGCACAGGGGAACATTCAGTACTTC. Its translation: CASTPAQGNIQYF. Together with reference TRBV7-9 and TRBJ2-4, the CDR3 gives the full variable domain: DTGVSQNPRHKITKRGQNVTFRCDPISEHNRLYWYRQTLGQGPEFLTYFQNEAQLEKSRLLSDRFSAERPKGSFSTLEIQRTEQGDSAMYLCASTPAQGNIQYFGAGTRLSVL.

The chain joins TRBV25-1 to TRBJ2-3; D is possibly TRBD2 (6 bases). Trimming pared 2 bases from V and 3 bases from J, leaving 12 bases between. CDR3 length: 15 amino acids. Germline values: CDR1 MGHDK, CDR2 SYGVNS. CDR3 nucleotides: TGTGCCAGCAGTGAAGATACGGGAGTGACAGATACGCAGTATTTT. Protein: CASSEDTGVTDTQYF.

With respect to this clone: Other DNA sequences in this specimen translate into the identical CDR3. CDR3 residues: CSVRTGWNEKLFF. As DNA, the CDR3 is TGCAGCGTAAGGACAGGGTGGAATGAAAAACTGTTTTTT. The genes are TRBV29-1 and TRBJ1-4, with 8 positions matching TRBD1. V was clipped by 6 bases and J by 5 bases; unmatched bases: 5. Germline assignment: CDR1 SQVTM and CDR2 ANQGSEA. The CDR3 loop spans 13 amino acids.

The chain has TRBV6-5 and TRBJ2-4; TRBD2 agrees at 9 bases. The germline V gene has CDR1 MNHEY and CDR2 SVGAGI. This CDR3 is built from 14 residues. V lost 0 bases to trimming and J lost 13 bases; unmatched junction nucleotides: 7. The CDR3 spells CASSYSLAGTFQYF. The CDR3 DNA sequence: TGTGCCAGCAGTTACTCGCTAGCGGGAACCTTCCAGTACTTC.

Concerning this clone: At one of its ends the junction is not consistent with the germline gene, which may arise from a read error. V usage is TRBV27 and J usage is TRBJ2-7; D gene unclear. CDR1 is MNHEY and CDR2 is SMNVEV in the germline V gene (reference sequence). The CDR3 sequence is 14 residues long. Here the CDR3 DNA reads TGTGCCAGCAGACCCCCCGGGTCCTCCCACGAGCAGTACTTC. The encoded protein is CASRPPGSSHEQYF.

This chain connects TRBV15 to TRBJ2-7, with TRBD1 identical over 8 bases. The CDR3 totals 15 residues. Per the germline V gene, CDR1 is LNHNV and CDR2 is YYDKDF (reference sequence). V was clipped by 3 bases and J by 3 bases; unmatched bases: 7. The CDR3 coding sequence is TGTGCCACCAGCAGGGGCGGACAGGGTCTCTACGAGCAGTACTTC. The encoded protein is CATSRGGQGLYEQYF.

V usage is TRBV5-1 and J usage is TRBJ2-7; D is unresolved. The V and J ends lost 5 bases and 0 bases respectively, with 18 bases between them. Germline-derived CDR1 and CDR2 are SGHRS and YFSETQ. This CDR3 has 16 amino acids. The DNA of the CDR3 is TGCGCCAGCAGTCCCGATCAGGACCTGATCTCCTACGAGCAGTACTTC. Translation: CASSPDQDLISYEQYF.

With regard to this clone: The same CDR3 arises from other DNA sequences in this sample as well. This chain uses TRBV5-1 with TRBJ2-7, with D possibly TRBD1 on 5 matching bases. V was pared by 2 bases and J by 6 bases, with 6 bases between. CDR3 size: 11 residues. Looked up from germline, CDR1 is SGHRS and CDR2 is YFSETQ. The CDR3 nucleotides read TGCGCCAGCAGCTTAAGGGGCGAGCAGTACTTC. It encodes CASSLRGEQYF.

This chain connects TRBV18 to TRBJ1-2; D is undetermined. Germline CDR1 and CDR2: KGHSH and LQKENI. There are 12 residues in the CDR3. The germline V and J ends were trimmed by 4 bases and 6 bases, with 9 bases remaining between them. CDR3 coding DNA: TGTGCCAGCTCACGGAGTACAGATGGCTACACCTTC. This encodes CASSRSTDGYTF.

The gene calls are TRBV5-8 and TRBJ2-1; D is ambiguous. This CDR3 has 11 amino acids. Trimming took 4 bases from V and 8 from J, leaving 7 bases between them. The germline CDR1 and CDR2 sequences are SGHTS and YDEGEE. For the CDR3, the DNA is TGTGCCAGCAGCGCAATTGATGAGCAGTTCTTC. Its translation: CASSAIDEQFF. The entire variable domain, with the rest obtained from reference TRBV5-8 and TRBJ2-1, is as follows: EAGVTQSPTHLIKTRGQQATLRCSPISGHTSVYWYQQALGLGLQFLLWYDEGEERNRGNFPPRFSGRQFPNYSSELNVNALELEDSALYLCASSAIDEQFFGPGTRLTVL.

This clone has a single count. The CDR3 here is CATSWDSYEQFF. The CDR3 DNA is TGTGCCACCAGCTGGGACAGCTATGAGCAGTTCTTC. V usage is TRBV15 and J usage is TRBJ2-1, with 7 positions matching TRBD1. The CDR3 loop spans 12 amino acids. V lost 5 bases to trimming and J lost 8 bases; unmatched junction nucleotides: 3. From germline, CDR1 is LNHNV and CDR2 YYDKDF (reference sequence).

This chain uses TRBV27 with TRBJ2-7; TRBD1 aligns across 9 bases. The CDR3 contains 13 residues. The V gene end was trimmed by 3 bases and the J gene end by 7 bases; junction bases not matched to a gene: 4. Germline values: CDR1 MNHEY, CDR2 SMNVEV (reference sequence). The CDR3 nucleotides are TGTGCCAGCAGTTTTTCGACAGGGGGAGAGCAGTACTTC. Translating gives CASSFSTGGEQYF.

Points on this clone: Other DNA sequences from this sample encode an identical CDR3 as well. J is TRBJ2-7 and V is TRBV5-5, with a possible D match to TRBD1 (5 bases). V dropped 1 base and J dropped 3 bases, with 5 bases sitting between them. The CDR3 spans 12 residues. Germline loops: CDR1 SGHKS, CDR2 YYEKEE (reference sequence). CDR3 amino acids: CASSLQGYEQYF. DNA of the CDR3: TGTGCCAGCAGCTTGCAGGGCTACGAGCAGTACTTC.

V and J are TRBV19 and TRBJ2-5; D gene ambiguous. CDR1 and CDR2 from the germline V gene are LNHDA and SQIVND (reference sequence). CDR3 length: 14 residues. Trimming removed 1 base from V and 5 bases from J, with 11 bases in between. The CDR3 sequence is CASSIGTMRETQYF. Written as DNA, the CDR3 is TGTGCCAGTAGTATAGGGACGATGCGGGAGACCCAGTACTTC.

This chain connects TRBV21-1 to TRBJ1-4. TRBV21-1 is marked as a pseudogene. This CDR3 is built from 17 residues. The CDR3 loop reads CASMGCPANATNEKLFF. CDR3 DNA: TGTGCCAGCATGGGGTGCCCGGCGAATGCAACTAATGAAAAACTGTTTTTT.

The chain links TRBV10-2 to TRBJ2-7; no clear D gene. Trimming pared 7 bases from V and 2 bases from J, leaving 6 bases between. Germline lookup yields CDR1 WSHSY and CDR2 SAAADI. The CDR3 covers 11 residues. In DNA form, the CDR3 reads TGCGCCAGCACTGGAGCCTACGAGCAGTACTTC. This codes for CASTGAYEQYF.

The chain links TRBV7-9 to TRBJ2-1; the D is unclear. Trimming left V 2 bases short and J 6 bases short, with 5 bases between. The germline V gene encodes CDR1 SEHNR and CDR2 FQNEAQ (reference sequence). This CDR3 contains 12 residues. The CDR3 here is CASSLNTNEQFF. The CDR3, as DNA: TGTGCCAGCAGCTTAAACACCAATGAGCAGTTCTTC.

CDR3 nucleotides: TGTGCCATCAGGGAGACTAGCGGGAGCTTTGGCAATGAGCAGTTCTTC. Residues: CAIRETSGSFGNEQFF. This chain connects TRBV10-3 to TRBJ2-1; 12 bases map to TRBD2. V was clipped by 6 bases and J by 6 bases; unmatched bases: 9. Germline V gives CDR1 ENHRY, CDR2 SYGVKD. This CDR3 is built from 16 residues.

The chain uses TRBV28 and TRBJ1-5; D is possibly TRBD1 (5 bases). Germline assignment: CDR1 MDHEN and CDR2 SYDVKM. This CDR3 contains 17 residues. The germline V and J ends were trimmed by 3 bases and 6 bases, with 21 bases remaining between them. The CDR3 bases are TGTGCCAGCAGTTTTTGGGTTTCGGGGGTTGGAGGTCAGCCCCAGCATTTT. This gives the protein CASSFWVSGVGGQPQHF. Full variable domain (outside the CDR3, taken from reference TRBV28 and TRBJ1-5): DVKVTQSSRYLVKRTGEKVFLECVQDMDHENMFWYRQDPGLGLRLIYFSYDVKMKEKGDIPEGYSVSREKKERFSLILESASTNQTSMYLCASSFWVSGVGGQPQHFGDGTRLSIL.